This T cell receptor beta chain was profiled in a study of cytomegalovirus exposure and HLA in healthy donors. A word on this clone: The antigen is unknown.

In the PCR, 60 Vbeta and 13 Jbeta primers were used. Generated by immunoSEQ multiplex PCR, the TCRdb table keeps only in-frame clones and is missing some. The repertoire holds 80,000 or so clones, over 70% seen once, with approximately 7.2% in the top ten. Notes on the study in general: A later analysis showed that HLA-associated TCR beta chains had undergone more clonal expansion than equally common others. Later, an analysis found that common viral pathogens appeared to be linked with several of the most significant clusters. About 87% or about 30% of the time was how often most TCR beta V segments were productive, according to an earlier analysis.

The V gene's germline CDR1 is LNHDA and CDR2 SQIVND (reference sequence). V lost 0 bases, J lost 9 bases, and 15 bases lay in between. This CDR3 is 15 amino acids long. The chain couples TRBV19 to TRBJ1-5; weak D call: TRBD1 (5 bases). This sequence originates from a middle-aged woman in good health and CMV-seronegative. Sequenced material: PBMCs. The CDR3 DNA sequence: TGTGCCAGTAGTATAGAGGGCACGGGGGATGGGCCCCAGCATTTT. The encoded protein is CASSIEGTGDGPQHF.